A single sample gave rise to the 19 T cell receptor beta chains below, sequenced in a study of T cell responses to AZD1222 COVID-19 vaccine. The data were produced by immunoSEQ multiplex PCR, yet TCRdb's version contains in-frame clones alone and is incomplete. The table shows some 150,000 clones, with about 90% occurring only once. The material sequenced was peripheral blood, taken on day 0 of AZD1222 vaccination. The source is an adult in good health.

The gene calls are TRBV18 and TRBJ1-1; no firm D call. Trimming left V 3 bases short and J 7 bases short, with 9 bases between. Germline CDR1 reads KGHSH; CDR2 reads LQKENI. The CDR3 spans 12 residues. As DNA, the CDR3 is TGTGCCAGCTCACCGGCAGGTTATGAAGCTTTCTTT. It is translated as CASSPAGYEAFF.

This clone was seen only once. This chain connects TRBV7-2 to TRBJ2-2; D could derive from TRBD1 or TRBD2 (5 bases each). Germline CDR1 and CDR2: SGHTA and FQGNSA. V lost 3 bases and J lost 3, with 8 bases in between. There are 14 residues in the CDR3. The CDR3 protein is CASSLGRYTGELFF. DNA for the CDR3: TGTGCCAGCAGCTTGGGACGGTACACCGGGGAGCTGTTTTTT. The variable domain in full, with the rest retrieved from reference TRBV7-2 and TRBJ2-2, is GAGVSQSPSNKVTEKGKDVELRCDPISGHTALYWYRQSLGQGLEFLIYFQGNSAPDKSGLPSDRFSAERTGGSVSTLTIQRTQQEDSAVYLCASSLGRYTGELFFGEGSRLTVL.

The CDR3 DNA sequence: TGTGCCAGCAGGGACACCAGAGGGGGTCCTTATAATTCACCCCTCCACTTT. Its translation: CASRDTRGGPYNSPLHF. The chain joins TRBV28 to TRBJ1-6, with D possibly TRBD1 on 6 matching bases. The germline V and J ends were trimmed by 6 bases and 4 bases, with 19 bases remaining between them. From germline, CDR1 is MDHEN and CDR2 SYDVKM. The CDR3 sequence is 17 residues long.

The rearrangement links TRBV15 to TRBJ1-4; no firm D call. Deletions cut 0 bases from V and 5 bases from J, with 10 bases between. The CDR3 totals 15 residues. From germline, CDR1 is LNHNV and CDR2 YYDKDF (reference sequence). CDR3 residues: CATSRDERGNEKLFF. CDR3 DNA: TGTGCCACCAGCAGAGATGAACGGGGAAATGAAAAACTGTTTTTT.

The V gene is TRBV10-3, the J gene TRBJ1-1; TRBD1 matches 7 bases. Germline trimming cut 3 bases from V and 7 bases from J; bases unmatched to any gene: 8. The CDR3 sequence is 14 residues long. Germline values: CDR1 ENHRY, CDR2 SYGVKD. CDR3: CAISDRDRASEAFF. CDR3 sequence (DNA): TGTGCCATCAGTGACCGAGACAGGGCGAGTGAAGCTTTCTTT.

This clone was found a few times. This rearrangement joins TRBV4-3 to TRBJ2-5, with 12 bases aligning to TRBD2. Per germline, CDR1 LGHNA and CDR2 YSLEER. The CDR3 contains 15 residues. The V gene end was trimmed by 4 bases and the J gene end by 3 bases; junction bases not matched to a gene: 3. CDR3 sequence reads: CASSRTSGAEETQYF. CDR3 nucleotides: TGCGCCAGCAGCCGGACTAGCGGGGCCGAAGAGACCCAGTACTTC.

The V and J genes are TRBV5-1 and TRBJ1-1, with 7 bases aligning to TRBD1. The germline gives CDR1 SGHRS, CDR2 YFSETQ. The CDR3 is 13 amino acids. V lost 2 bases to trimming and J lost 3 bases; unmatched junction nucleotides: 1. The CDR3 DNA is TGCGCCAGCAGCTTCCAGGGGGACACTGAAGCTTTCTTT. Residues: CASSFQGDTEAFF.

V gene TRBV3-1 (or the pseudogene TRBV3-2) combines with J gene TRBJ2-5; TRBD2 agrees at 13 bases. Germline V lookup: CDR1 LGHDT, CDR2 YNNKEL (reference sequence). The CDR3 length is 21 residues. Losses at the gene ends were 3 bases for V and 3 bases for J; bases not matched to a gene: 19. This CDR3 reads CASSHHRGLAGQAPRKETQYF. The CDR3 DNA is TGTGCCAGCAGCCACCATCGGGGACTAGCGGGGCAGGCCCCTAGGAAAGAGACCCAGTACTTC.

The chain carries TRBV4-2 and TRBJ2-1; a possible D gene is TRBD1 (6 bases). The CDR3 has 14 residues. Germline CDR1 is LGHNA and CDR2 is YNFKEQ. V lost 3 bases to trimming and J lost 8 bases, with 14 bases between them. The CDR3, as DNA: TGTGCCAGCAGCCAGGCGGACAGATTAGATGAGCAGTTCTTC. Its translation is CASSQADRLDEQFF.

The chain employs TRBV29-1 and TRBJ1-2; maybe TRBD1 (5 bases). From germline, CDR1 is SQVTM and CDR2 ANQGSEA. The CDR3 totals 12 residues. The V and J ends lost 6 bases and 8 bases respectively, with 16 bases between them. The CDR3 nucleotides are TGCAGCGTCGTGGGGGGGACCCTAGGCTACACCTTC. Protein product: CSVVGGTLGYTF.

This rearrangement joins TRBV7-2 to TRBJ1-2, with TRBD1 matching over 8 bases. With V trimmed by 5 bases and J by 3 bases, 2 bases remained unmatched. This CDR3 spans 13 amino acids. From germline, CDR1 is SGHTA and CDR2 FQGNSA. CDR3 DNA: TGTGCCAGCAGCCCGGACAGGGACTATGGCTACACCTTC. This sequence encodes CASSPDRDYGYTF. Drawing the rest from reference TRBV7-2 and TRBJ1-2, the complete variable domain is GAGVSQSPSNKVTEKGKDVELRCDPISGHTALYWYRQSLGQGLEFLIYFQGNSAPDKSGLPSDRFSAERTGGSVSTLTIQRTQQEDSAVYLCASSPDRDYGYTFGSGTRLTVV.

The J gene is TRBJ2-7, the V gene TRBV6-5; TRBD2 matches at 8 bases. CDR1 is MNHEY, CDR2 SVGAGI, per germline. J lost 3 bases, V lost 8 bases, and 6 bases had no gene match. The CDR3 runs to 13 residues. CDR3 in amino acids: CASQTGGGYEQYF. Here the CDR3 DNA reads TGTGCCAGCCAAACGGGGGGGGGCTACGAGCAGTACTTC.

V gene TRBV6-5 combines with J gene TRBJ1-1, with 10 bases lining up with TRBD1. The CDR3 is 15 residues long. V was pared by 1 base and J by 5 bases, with 4 bases of the junction left unmatched. Germline loops: CDR1 MNHEY, CDR2 SVGAGI. This CDR3 reads CASSYFGTGVTEAFF. The CDR3 region has the DNA TGTGCCAGCAGTTACTTCGGGACAGGGGTGACTGAAGCTTTCTTT.

The chain carries TRBV4-3 and TRBJ2-5; no clear D. The germline V gene encodes CDR1 LGHNA and CDR2 YSLEER. The V end lost 2 bases, the J end lost 5 bases, and 9 bases lay between the germline ends. The CDR3 is made up of 13 amino acids. The CDR3 loop is CASSQFSGETQYF. CDR3 DNA sequence: TGCGCCAGCAGCCAATTTAGTGGGGAGACCCAGTACTTC.

This clone was observed once. V and J are TRBV18 and TRBJ1-3, with D uncertain. Per the germline V gene, CDR1 is KGHSH and CDR2 is LQKENI. The CDR3 sequence is 14 residues long. V lost 2 bases and J lost 0, with 5 bases in between. Here the CDR3 reads CASSPDPSGNTIYF. Written as DNA, the CDR3 is TGTGCCAGCTCACCAGACCCCTCTGGAAACACCATATATTTT. Complete variable domain (other parts from reference TRBV18 and TRBJ1-3): NAGVMQNPRHLVRRRGQEARLRCSPMKGHSHVYWYRQLPEEGLKFMVYLQKENIIDESGMPKERFSAEFPKEGPSILRIQQVVRGDSAAYFCASSPDPSGNTIYFGEGSWLTVV.

The chain carries TRBV10-3 and TRBJ2-7; D is possibly TRBD1 (6 bases). Germline V gene data show CDR1 as ENHRY and CDR2 as SYGVKD. The CDR3 is made up of 13 amino acids. Deletions cut 4 bases from V and 3 bases from J, with 10 bases between. As DNA, the CDR3 is TGTGCCATCAGTGCCGTAGGGGGCTACGAGCAGTACTTC. Translating gives CAISAVGGYEQYF.

This sequence joins TRBV28 and TRBJ1-2; the D is unclear. The V and J ends lost 6 bases and 3 bases respectively, with 5 bases between them. Germline loops: CDR1 MDHEN, CDR2 SYDVKM. The CDR3 runs 11 residues. The DNA of the CDR3 is TGTGCCAGCAGGCAGGACTATGGCTACACCTTC. It encodes CASRQDYGYTF.

The genes are TRBV5-1 and TRBJ1-1, with TRBD1 identical over 10 bases. Trimming at V came to 3 bases and at J to 1 base, leaving 9 bases not matched to a gene. From germline, CDR1 is SGHRS and CDR2 YFSETQ. This CDR3 has 17 residues. CDR3 coding DNA: TGCGCCAGCAGCTCAGACGGGACAGGGGACCAGAACACTGAAGCTTTCTTT. Translating gives CASSSDGTGDQNTEAFF.

This chain joins TRBV27 and TRBJ2-2, with D tentatively TRBD1 (6 bases). CDR1 and CDR2 from the germline V gene are MNHEY and SMNVEV (reference sequence). This CDR3 has 14 residues. Trimming stripped 8 bases from V and 7 bases from J, with 17 bases between. Here the CDR3 DNA reads TGTGCCAGCGCTCTACGCACAGGGATCGGGGAGCTGTTTTTT. It is translated as CASALRTGIGELFF.